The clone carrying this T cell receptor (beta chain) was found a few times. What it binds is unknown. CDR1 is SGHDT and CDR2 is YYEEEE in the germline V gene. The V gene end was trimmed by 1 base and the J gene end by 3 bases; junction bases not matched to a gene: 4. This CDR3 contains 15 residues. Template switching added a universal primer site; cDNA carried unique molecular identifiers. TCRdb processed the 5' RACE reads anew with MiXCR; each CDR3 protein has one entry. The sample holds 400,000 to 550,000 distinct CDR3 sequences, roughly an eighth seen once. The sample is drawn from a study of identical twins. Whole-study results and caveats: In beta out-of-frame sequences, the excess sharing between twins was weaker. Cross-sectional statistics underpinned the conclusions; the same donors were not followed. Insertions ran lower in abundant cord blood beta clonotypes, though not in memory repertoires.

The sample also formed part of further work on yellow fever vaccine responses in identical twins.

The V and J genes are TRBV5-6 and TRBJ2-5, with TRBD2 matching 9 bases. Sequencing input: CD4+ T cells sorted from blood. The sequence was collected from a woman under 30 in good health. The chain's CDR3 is CASSLIPSGEETQYF. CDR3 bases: TGTGCCAGCAGCTTGATTCCTAGCGGGGAAGAGACCCAGTACTTC.